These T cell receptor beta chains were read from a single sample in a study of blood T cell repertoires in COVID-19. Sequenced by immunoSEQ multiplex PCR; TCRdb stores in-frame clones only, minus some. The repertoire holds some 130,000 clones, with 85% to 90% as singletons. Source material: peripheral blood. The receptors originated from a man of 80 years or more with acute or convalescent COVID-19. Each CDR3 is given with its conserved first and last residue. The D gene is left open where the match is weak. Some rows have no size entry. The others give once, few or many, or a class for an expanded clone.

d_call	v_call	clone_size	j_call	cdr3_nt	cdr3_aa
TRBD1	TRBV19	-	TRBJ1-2	TGTGCCAGTAGTGGCCGGACAGGGGGCGGTGGCTACACCTTC	CASSGRTGGGGYTF
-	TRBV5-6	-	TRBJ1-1	TGTGCCAGCAGCTTGCCGGCGCCAGGGAAAGCTTTCTTT	CASSLPAPGKAFF
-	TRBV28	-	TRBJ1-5	TGTGCCAGCAGATCGGGGGGCACTAATCAGCCCCAGCATTTT	CASRSGGTNQPQHF
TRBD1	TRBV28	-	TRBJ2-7	TGTGCCAGCAAGGGGACAGGGCGAACCTACGAGCAGTACTTC	CASKGTGRTYEQYF
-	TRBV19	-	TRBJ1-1	TGTGCCAGTAGCCGAGGGGTCTTAGCGGTTGAAGCTTTCTTT	CASSRGVLAVEAFF
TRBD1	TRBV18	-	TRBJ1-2	TGTGCCAGCTCACCTATCGGGACAGGTGCTAACTATGGCTACACCTTC	CASSPIGTGANYGYTF
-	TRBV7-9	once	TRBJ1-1	TGTGCCAGCACCGAACAGGGTCCCACTGAAGCTTTCTTT	CASTEQGPTEAFF
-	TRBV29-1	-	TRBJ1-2	TGCAGCGTTGAAAGGACAGAGGACGGCTACACCTTC	CSVERTEDGYTF
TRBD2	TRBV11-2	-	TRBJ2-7	TGTGCCAGCAGCTTAGCCCCTAGCGGCTACGAGCAGTACTTC	CASSLAPSGYEQYF
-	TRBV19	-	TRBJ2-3	TGTGCCAGTAGTATTTTGGCGGTTAGCACAGATACGCAGTATTTT	CASSILAVSTDTQYF
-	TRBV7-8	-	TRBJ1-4	TGTGCCAGCAGCTATGGGGCTGTTGAAAAACTGTTTTTT	CASSYGAVEKLFF
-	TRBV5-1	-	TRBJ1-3	TGCGCCAGCAGCCAGGGAAACTCTGGAAACACCATATATTTT	CASSQGNSGNTIYF
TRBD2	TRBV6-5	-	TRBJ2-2	TGTGCCAGCAGTTACGGACTAGCGGGGGGCGGGGAGCTGTTTTTT	CASSYGLAGGGELFF
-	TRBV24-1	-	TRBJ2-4	TGTGCCACCAGTGATTCCGGACAGGCCAAAAACATTCAGTACTTC	CATSDSGQAKNIQYF
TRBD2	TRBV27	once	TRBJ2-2	TGTGCCAGCAGTTTAGCACTAGCGGGAGCACCAGGGGAGCTGTTTTTT	CASSLALAGAPGELFF
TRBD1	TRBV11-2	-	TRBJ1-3	TGTGCCAGCAGCTTAGTTTCGACAGGGTGGACCATATATTTT	CASSLVSTGWTIYF
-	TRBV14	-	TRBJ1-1	TGTGCCAGCAGCGCACAGGGGAACACTGAAGCTTTCTTT	CASSAQGNTEAFF
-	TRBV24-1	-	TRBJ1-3	TGTGCCACCAGTGATCCCTCGGACAGCTCTGGAAACACCATATATTTT	CATSDPSDSSGNTIYF
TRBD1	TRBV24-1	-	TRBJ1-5	TGTGCCACCAGTGATTCCCGGGACAGGGGGAGCAATCAGCCCCAGCATTTT	CATSDSRDRGSNQPQHF
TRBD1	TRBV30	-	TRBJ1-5	TGTGCCTGGTCTCTCCGGGACAGGGGTGGTAGCAATCAGCCCCAGCATTTT	CAWSLRDRGGSNQPQHF
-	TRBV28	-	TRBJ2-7	TGTGCCAGCACCCGACTAGCCTACGAGCAGTACTTC	CASTRLAYEQYF
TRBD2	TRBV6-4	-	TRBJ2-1	TGTGCCAGCAGTCTAGCGGGAGCCGGATACAATGAGCAGTTCTTC	CASSLAGAGYNEQFF
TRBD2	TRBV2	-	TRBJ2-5	TGTGCCAGCGGGACTAGAGTCGGAGGAGAGACCCAGTACTTC	CASGTRVGGETQYF
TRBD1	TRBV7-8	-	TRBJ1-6	TGTGCCGTCCAGGAGACAGGGAGTTCACCCCTCCACTTT	CAVQETGSSPLHF
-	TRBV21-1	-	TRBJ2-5	TGTGCCAGCAGGCCTAGCGAGGGTCTTCGACCCTTCCAAGAGACCCAGTACTTC	CASRPSEGLRPFQETQYF
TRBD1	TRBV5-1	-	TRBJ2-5	TGCGCCAGCAGCCTCCAAACAGGGGCGGAGACCCAGTACTTC	CASSLQTGAETQYF
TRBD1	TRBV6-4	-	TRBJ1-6	TGTGCCAGCAGTGGGACAGGGTCAAATTCACCCCTCCACTTT	CASSGTGSNSPLHF
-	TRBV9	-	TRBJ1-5	TGTGCCAGCAGCACCCGTCCGGGACATAGGGAAGATCAGCCCCAGCATTTT	CASSTRPGHREDQPQHF
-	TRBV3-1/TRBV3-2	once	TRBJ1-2	TGTGCCAGCAGCCAGTCCGCGGCAGAAGCTAACTATGGCTACACCTTC	CASSQSAAEANYGYTF
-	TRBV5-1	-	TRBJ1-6	TGCGCCAGCAGCCCGCTGGGACACGAGGATTCACCCCTCCACTTT	CASSPLGHEDSPLHF
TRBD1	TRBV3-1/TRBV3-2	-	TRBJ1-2	TGTGCCAGCAGCCAAGCGGGACAGGGTAATGGCTACACCTTC	CASSQAGQGNGYTF
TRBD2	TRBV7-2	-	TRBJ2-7	TGTGCCAGCAGCTTAATGACTAGCGCCACCTACGAGCAGTACTTC	CASSLMTSATYEQYF
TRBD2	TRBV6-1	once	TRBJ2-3	TGTGCCAGCAGTGGGTCAGGGACGGCGGGGGGGGGCACAGATACGCAGTATTTT	CASSGSGTAGGGTDTQYF
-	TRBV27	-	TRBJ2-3	TGTGCCAGCACCCCCCAAGTAGCCTTGGGCACAGATACGCAGTATTTT	CASTPQVALGTDTQYF
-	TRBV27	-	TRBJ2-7	TGTGCCAGCAGTTTTCTGTCCAGGGGTGACTACGAGCAGTACTTC	CASSFLSRGDYEQYF
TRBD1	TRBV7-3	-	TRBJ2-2	TGTGCCAGCAGCTCACAGGGGCCAGGGCAGACCGGGGAGCTGTTTTTT	CASSSQGPGQTGELFF
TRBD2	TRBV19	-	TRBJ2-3	TGTGCCAGTACCACTACCCGGGGGGTCGCCACAGATACGCAGTATTTT	CASTTTRGVATDTQYF
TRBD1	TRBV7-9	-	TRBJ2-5	TGTGCCAGCAGCTCCTGGACAGGGCAAGAGACCCAGTACTTC	CASSSWTGQETQYF
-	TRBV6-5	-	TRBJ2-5	TGTGCCAGCCTAGAGGACTTCCAAGAGACCCAGTACTTC	CASLEDFQETQYF
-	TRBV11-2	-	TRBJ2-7	TGTGCCAGCAGCTTAGCGGAGGGGGCTCTCGCCTTTTCCTACGAGCAGTACTTC	CASSLAEGALAFSYEQYF
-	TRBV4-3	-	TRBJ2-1	TGCGCCAGCAGCCAATCTACCGGGACAAACTCCTACAATGAGCAGTTCTTC	CASSQSTGTNSYNEQFF
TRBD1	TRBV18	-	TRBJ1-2	TGTGCCAGCTCACCGGGACAGGGGGTTGGCTACACCTTC	CASSPGQGVGYTF
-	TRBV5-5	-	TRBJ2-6	TGTGCCAGCACGAGCTCTGGGGCCAACGTCCTGACTTTC	CASTSSGANVLTF
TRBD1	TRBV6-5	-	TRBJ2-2	TGTGCCAGCCAAGGACAGGGCGCCGGGGAGCTGTTTTTT	CASQGQGAGELFF
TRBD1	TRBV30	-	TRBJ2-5	TGTGCCTGGAGGACAGGGTCCGAGACCCAGTACTTC	CAWRTGSETQYF
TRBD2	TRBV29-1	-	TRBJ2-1	TGCAGCGTTGAAGATGATGGACTAGCGGGAGGGGCCTACAATGAGCAGTTCTTC	CSVEDDGLAGGAYNEQFF
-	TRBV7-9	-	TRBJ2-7	TGTGCCAGCAGCCCAGAGCCGCTATCTGACAGTTCCGAGCAGTACTTC	CASSPEPLSDSSEQYF
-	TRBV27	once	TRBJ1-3	TGTGCCAGCAGTTCCTCGTGGGGGCCTGGAAACACCATATATTTT	CASSSSWGPGNTIYF
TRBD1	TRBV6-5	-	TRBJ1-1	TGTGCCAGCAGTTACACCAACAGGGGTCACACTGAAGCTTTCTTT	CASSYTNRGHTEAFF
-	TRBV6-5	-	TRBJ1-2	TGTGCCAGCAGTTCCGGTCCTTTGCGGGGCTACACCTTC	CASSSGPLRGYTF
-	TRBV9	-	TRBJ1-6	TGTGCCAGCACGGGTGGGCACGGCAGGGGCGATTCACCCCTCCACTTT	CASTGGHGRGDSPLHF
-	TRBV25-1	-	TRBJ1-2	TGTGCCAGCAGTGGAATGGGTACAGGGTCAGCCGCTTATGGCTACACCTTC	CASSGMGTGSAAYGYTF
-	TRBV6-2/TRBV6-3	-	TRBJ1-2	TGTGCCAGCAGTTACGCAGGGAATAACTATGGCTACACCTTC	CASSYAGNNYGYTF
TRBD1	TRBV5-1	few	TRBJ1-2	TGCGCCAGCAGCACCGGGACAGGGTCAGTCGGTGGCTACACCTTC	CASSTGTGSVGGYTF